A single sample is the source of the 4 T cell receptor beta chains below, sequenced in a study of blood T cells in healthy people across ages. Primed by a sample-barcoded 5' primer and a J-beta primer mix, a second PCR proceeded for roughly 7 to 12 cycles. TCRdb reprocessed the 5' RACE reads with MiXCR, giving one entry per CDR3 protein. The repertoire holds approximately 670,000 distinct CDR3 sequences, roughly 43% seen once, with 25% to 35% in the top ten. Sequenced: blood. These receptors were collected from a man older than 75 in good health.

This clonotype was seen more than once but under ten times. DNA for the CDR3: TGTGCCAGCAGGGACGGAAGCGGGTTACGAGAGACCCAGTACTTC. Translated, it gives CASRDGSGLRETQYF. The V and J genes are TRBV6-1 and TRBJ2-7; weak D call: TRBD2 (6 bases). Gene TRBJ2-5 matches the end of the DNA better, so the J call may be wrong. Looked up from germline, CDR1 is MNHNS and CDR2 is SASEGT. The CDR3 is 15 residues long.

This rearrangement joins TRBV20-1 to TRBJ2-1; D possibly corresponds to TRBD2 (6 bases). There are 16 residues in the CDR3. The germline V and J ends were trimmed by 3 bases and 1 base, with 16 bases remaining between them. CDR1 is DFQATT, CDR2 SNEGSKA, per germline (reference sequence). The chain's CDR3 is CSASPLAGRSYNEQFF. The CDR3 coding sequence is TGCAGTGCTAGCCCTTTGGCGGGGCGATCCTACAATGAGCAGTTCTTC.

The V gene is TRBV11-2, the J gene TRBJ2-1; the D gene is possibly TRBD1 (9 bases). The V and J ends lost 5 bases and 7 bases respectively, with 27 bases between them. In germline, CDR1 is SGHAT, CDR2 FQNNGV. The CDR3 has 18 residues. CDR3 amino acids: CASSGQGPRGGRMNEQFF. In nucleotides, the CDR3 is TGTGCCAGCAGCGGACAGGGGCCACGGGGCGGGAGGATGAATGAGCAGTTCTTC.

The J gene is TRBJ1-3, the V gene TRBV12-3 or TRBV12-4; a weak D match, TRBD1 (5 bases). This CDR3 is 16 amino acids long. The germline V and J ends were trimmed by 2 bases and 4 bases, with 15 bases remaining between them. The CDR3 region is CASSLPLTELGNTIYF. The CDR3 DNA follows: TGTGCCAGCAGTTTACCCTTGACAGAACTCGGAAACACCATATATTTT.